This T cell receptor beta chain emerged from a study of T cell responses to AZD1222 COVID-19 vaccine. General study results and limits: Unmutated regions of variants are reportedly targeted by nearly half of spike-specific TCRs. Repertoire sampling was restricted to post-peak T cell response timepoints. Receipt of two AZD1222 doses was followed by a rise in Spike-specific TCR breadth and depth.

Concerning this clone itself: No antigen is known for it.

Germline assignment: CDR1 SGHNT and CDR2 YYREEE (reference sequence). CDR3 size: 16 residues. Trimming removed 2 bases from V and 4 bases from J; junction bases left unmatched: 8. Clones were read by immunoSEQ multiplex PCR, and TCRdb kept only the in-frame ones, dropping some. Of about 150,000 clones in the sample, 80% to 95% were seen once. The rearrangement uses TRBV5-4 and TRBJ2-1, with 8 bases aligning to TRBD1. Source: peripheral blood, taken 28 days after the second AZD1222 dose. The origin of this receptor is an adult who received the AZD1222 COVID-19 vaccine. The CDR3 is CASSFRGQGAYNEQFF. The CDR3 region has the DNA TGTGCCAGCAGCTTTCGGGGGCAGGGGGCTTACAATGAGCAGTTCTTC. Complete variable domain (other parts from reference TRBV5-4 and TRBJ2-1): ETGVTQSPTHLIKTRGQQVTLRCSSQSGHNTVSWYQQALGQGPQFIFQYYREEENGRGNFPPRFSGLQFPNYSSELNVNALELDDSALYLCASSFRGQGAYNEQFFGPGTRLTVL.